The 9 T cell receptor beta chains listed next were all sequenced from one sample in a study of regulatory T cells in long-lasting Graves disease. Time point given: newly diagnosed GD, antithyroid drugs for less than 3 months. PBMC RNA was the source of the TCR library. To make TCR beta libraries, researchers used iRepertoire HTBI primers and Arm-PCR of CDR3 regions. TCRdb called the multiplex PCR reads again in MiXCR, with one record for every CDR3 protein. Among about 540,000 distinct CDR3 sequences listed, around an eighth were seen once. These data were also filed under a second study, of T cells in Graves' hyperthyroidism and ophthalmopathy.

This specimen consisted of peripheral blood mononuclear cells (PBMCs), obtained at new diagnosis, from a patient treated with antithyroid drugs. Every receptor here comes from a man aged 30-40 years with Graves disease.

This clonotype has ten or more counts. The rearrangement uses TRBV24-1 and TRBJ2-7; no clear D. Germline V CDR1 and CDR2: KGHDR, SFDVKD. The CDR3 contains 12 residues. V was clipped by 4 bases and J by 5 bases, with 8 bases between them. The CDR3 DNA reads as TGTGCCACCAGTGAGGGTCGCGACGAGCAGTACTTC. Protein sequence: CATSEGRDEQYF.

This chain joins TRBV29-1 and TRBJ2-3; D gene uncertain. This CDR3 has 9 amino acids. Germline V gene sequence: CDR1 SQVTM, CDR2 ANQGSEA. Trimming shortened V by 3 bases and J by 7 bases, and 2 bases separated the two germline ends. CDR3 nucleotides: TGCAGCGTTGAGTATACGCAGTATTTT. Amino acid sequence: CSVEYTQYF.

The table lists this clonotype with many counts. The V call is TRBV7-8, the J call TRBJ2-1, with a weak D call TRBD2 (6 bases). Germline V lookup: CDR1 SGHVS, CDR2 FQNEAQ. Trimming pared 5 bases from V and 0 bases from J, leaving 17 bases between. This CDR3 contains 17 residues. CDR3 region: CASSLTRGFGSYNEQFF. The CDR3 DNA reads TGTGCCAGCAGCCTAACGCGGGGTTTTGGCTCCTACAATGAGCAGTTCTTC.

The sample holds a few counts of this clonotype. The CDR3 here is CASSKPGKLANQFF. CDR3 DNA sequence: TGCGCCAGCAGCAAACCGGGGAAACTAGCGAACCAGTTCTTC. This chain connects TRBV10-1 to TRBJ2-1, with TRBD2 matching 7 bases. Germline V gene sequence: CDR1 WNHNN, CDR2 SYGVQD (reference sequence). Trimming at V came to 6 bases and at J to 13 bases, leaving 15 bases not matched to a gene. The length of the CDR3 is 14 residues.

Written as DNA, the CDR3 is TGTGCCAGCAGTTATTCTAGCGGAGCTAGCTACGAGCAGTACTTC. Translation: CASSYSSGASYEQYF. The chain is built from TRBV6-5 and TRBJ2-7, with 7 nucleotides matching TRBD2. CDR1 is MNHEY and CDR2 is SVGAGI in the germline V gene. V gave up 3 bases and J gave up 3 bases; unmatched junction bases: 8. The CDR3 is 15 residues long.

This clonotype was counted only a few times. The rearrangement links TRBV6-5 to TRBJ2-7; D uncertain. V was shortened by 5 bases and J by 2 bases, with 10 bases between the two germline ends. CDR1 and CDR2 (germline): MNHEY, SVGAGI. The CDR3 is 13 residues long. CDR3 in amino acids: CASSESSTYEQYF. For the CDR3, the DNA is TGTGCCAGCAGTGAGTCGAGTACCTACGAGCAGTACTTC.

This clonotype was picked up many times. The chain has TRBV7-3 and TRBJ2-7; 9 bases fit TRBD2. The length of the CDR3 is 15 residues. The germline gives CDR1 SGHTA, CDR2 FQGTGA. Trimming cost V 1 base and J 4 bases; bases outside gene matches: 5. Written as DNA, the CDR3 is TGTGCCAGCAGCTTAATAGGCGGGAGGGGGTACGAGCAGTACTTC. The encoded protein is CASSLIGGRGYEQYF.

On this clonotype itself: An end of the junction does not agree with germline; a read error may underlie this. This rearrangement joins TRBV29-1 to TRBJ2-3; D perhaps matches TRBD2 (5 bases). The CDR3 consists of 13 residues. Germline values: CDR1 SQVTM, CDR2 ANQGSEA. This chain's CDR3 is CGVDYSSTDTQYF. Written as DNA, the CDR3 is TGCGGCGTTGACTACAGTTCCACAGATACGCAGTATTTT.

This clonotype has a handful of counts. The chain recombines TRBV18 with TRBJ2-7; D possibly corresponds to TRBD1 (5 bases). This CDR3 contains 14 residues. Trimming shortened V by 0 bases and J by 3 bases, and 9 bases separated the two germline ends. CDR1 KGHSH and CDR2 LQKENI come from the germline V gene. The CDR3 sequence: CASSPPPDNYEQYF. CDR3 nucleotides: TGTGCCAGCTCACCACCCCCGGACAACTACGAGCAGTACTTC.